This TCR beta chain was recorded in a study of cytomegalovirus exposure and HLA in healthy donors. Study summary: Unique TCRs from HLA-typed donors, roughly 87 million of them, were held in an early data release. The Caucasian-associated ancestry cluster contained 81% of the 398 genotyped donors.

The germline V gene encodes CDR1 KGHSH and CDR2 LQKENI. With 1 base removed from V and 1 base from J, the gap between germline ends came to 13 bases. CDR3 length: 17 residues. The PCR ran on 60 Vbeta and 13 Jbeta primers. The data were produced by immunoSEQ multiplex PCR, yet TCRdb's version contains in-frame clones alone and is incomplete. In all, the sample yields around 150,000 clones. Sample: PBMCs. The chain recombines TRBV18 with TRBJ2-2, with a possible D match to TRBD2 (6 bases). This TCR came from a young man in good health and CMV-seronegative. CDR3 sequence: CASSPHELAKNTGELFF. Written as DNA, the CDR3 is TGTGCCAGCTCACCACATGAGCTAGCGAAGAACACCGGGGAGCTGTTTTTT.